The present T cell receptor (beta chain) was sequenced within a study of blood T cell repertoires in COVID-19. Deletions cut 0 bases from V and 4 bases from J, with 8 bases between. CDR1 SGHTS and CDR2 YDEGEE come from the germline V gene. The CDR3 is made up of 14 amino acids. Only in-frame clones appear in the TCRdb table, and some are missing; sequencing was by immunoSEQ multiplex PCR. The sample includes 140,000 to 150,000 clones, 70% to 90% seen only once; the top ten take around 8%. This clone was detected only once. Sample: peripheral blood. The chain carries TRBV5-8 and TRBJ1-5; a weak D match, TRBD1 (5 bases). This TCR was recovered from a woman aged 60-75 years with COVID-19, enrolled during active disease. CDR3 loop: CASSLDQGNQPQHF. The CDR3 bases are TGTGCCAGCAGCTTGGACCAGGGAAATCAGCCCCAGCATTTT.